The clone carrying this TCR beta chain was counted only a few times. 5'RACE with constant-segment primers built TCRalpha and TCRbeta cDNA libraries with UMIs. TCRdb analysed the 5' RACE reads with MiXCR anew, one entry per CDR3 protein. The sample consists of 280,000 or so distinct CDR3 sequences, more than 15% of them appearing once. This entry belongs to a study of T-cell memory formation after mild COVID-19. Study context: TCR clusters largely stayed donor specific.

CDR3 length equals 18 residues. Trimming cost V 5 bases and J 0 bases; bases outside gene matches: 10. The rearrangement uses TRBV12-3 or TRBV12-4 and TRBJ1-5, with 10 bases identical to TRBD1. The sequence derives from a man between 18 and 29 years old who had mild COVID-19 (a few samples of this study predate the infection). Cell type and time point are not known. The sample was PBMCs or a T cell subset sorted from them (not recorded which). CDR3 coding DNA: TGTGCCAGCAGTGGACAGGGGGTCCCCTCTTATAGCAATCAGCCCCAGCATTTT. Protein product: CASSGQGVPSYSNQPQHF.